This T cell receptor beta chain was found in a study of cytomegalovirus exposure and HLA in healthy donors. The study, taken as a whole, reports: Testing in vitro showed a few CMV-associated chains specific for CMV antigens. About 90% or about 30% of the time was how often most TCR beta V segments were productive, according to an earlier analysis.

This clone has a handful of counts. The antigen remains undetermined. This CDR3 has 16 residues. Per the germline V gene, CDR1 is MGHDK and CDR2 is SYGVNS. V lost 3 bases and J lost 7; bases outside the gene matches: 10. Both 60 Vbeta primers and 13 Jbeta primers went into the PCR. The data were produced by immunoSEQ multiplex PCR, yet TCRdb's version contains in-frame clones alone and is incomplete. In the table there are around 100,000 clones, just under 85% of which are singletons. Input material: PBMCs. The TCR was taken from a woman aged 18-35 years in good health and CMV-seropositive. The rearrangement links TRBV25-1 to TRBJ2-1; 9 bases align to TRBD2. The DNA for the CDR3 is TGTGCCAGCAGTGAGGGGGCGGGAGGGTGGGGAAATGAGCAGTTCTTC. Residues: CASSEGAGGWGNEQFF.